This TCR beta chain was recorded in a study of T cells after yellow fever vaccination. Study at large: For low cell numbers, libraries were made with SMART-Seq v4 Ultra Low Input.

Universal primer sites and UMIs were introduced during 5'RACE template-switching synthesis of TCR cDNA. A single record per CDR3 protein comes from TCRdb applying MiXCR to the 5' RACE reads. The table includes a few hundred thousand distinct CDR3 sequences, approximately 5.2% detected once. General study points: Faster peaking, at day 5 versus 15, marked a secondary response that was weaker. Most primary-vaccination clones recurred post-booster (nearly 98% CD4, around 86% CD8).

In its sample, this clonotype was seen a few times. Its antigen is unidentified. V lost 2 bases and J 0 bases, leaving 8 bases between the germline ends. The CDR3 extends over 15 amino acids. Germline lookup yields CDR1 MNHNY and CDR2 SVGAGI (reference sequence). The TCR was taken from a man aged 18-30 years who received the YFV17D yellow fever vaccine. The chain combines TRBV6-6 with TRBJ2-1; tentative D call: TRBD1 (5 bases). Specimen: CD4+ T cells sorted from PBMCs, collected on the day of the yellow fever booster vaccination. The CDR3 sequence is CASSYGAPSYNEQFF. Here the CDR3 DNA reads TGTGCCAGCAGTTACGGGGCGCCCTCCTACAATGAGCAGTTCTTC.